The 11 T cell receptor beta chains reported below all come from one sample, sequenced in a study of immune cell composition in non-small cell lung cancer. TCRdb's table, derived via immunoSEQ multiplex PCR, lists solely in-frame clones and lacks some. The repertoire consists of 14,000 to 15,000 clones, with about 69% occurring once and the leading ten covering about 7.5%. The sequenced sample consisted of lung tumor tissue. The receptors here all came from a human donor with non-small cell lung cancer.

V and J are TRBV7-2 and TRBJ1-2, with no clear D. Looked up from germline, CDR1 is SGHTA and CDR2 is FQGNSA. The CDR3 sequence is 14 residues long. Trimming left V 7 bases short and J 1 base short, with 13 bases between. The CDR3 DNA reads TGTGCCAGCACCCCTCCCAACAGTAACTATGGCTACACCTTC. This sequence encodes CASTPPNSNYGYTF. The complete variable domain, with remaining parts taken from reference TRBV7-2 and TRBJ1-2, reads GAGVSQSPSNKVTEKGKDVELRCDPISGHTALYWYRQSLGQGLEFLIYFQGNSAPDKSGLPSDRFSAERTGGSVSTLTIQRTQQEDSAVYLCASTPPNSNYGYTFGSGTRLTVV.

The chain uses TRBV5-4 and TRBJ2-5; 8 bases are a match to TRBD2. There are 14 residues in the CDR3. Germline V gives CDR1 SGHNT, CDR2 YYREEE (reference sequence). With 4 bases clipped from V and 9 bases from J, the junction kept 11 bases outside the gene matches. The CDR3 region has the DNA TGTGCCAGCAGCCCGAGCGGGGGCTCGAAGGCCCAGTACTTC. Amino acids: CASSPSGGSKAQYF. The complete variable domain, with remaining parts taken from reference TRBV5-4 and TRBJ2-5, reads ETGVTQSPTHLIKTRGQQVTLRCSSQSGHNTVSWYQQALGQGPQFIFQYYREEENGRGNFPPRFSGLQFPNYSSELNVNALELDDSALYLCASSPSGGSKAQYFGPGTRLLVL.

V gene TRBV6-5 combines with J gene TRBJ2-7; 9 nucleotides agree with TRBD2. Germline V lookup: CDR1 MNHEY, CDR2 SVGAGI. CDR3 size: 15 residues. The J segment lost 4 bases and the V segment lost 2 bases, leaving 6 bases of the junction unmatched. The DNA for the CDR3 is TGTGCCAGCAGTTACGTTAGCGGGGGCCCTTACGAGCAGTACTTC. This encodes CASSYVSGGPYEQYF.

This clone ranks as medium-sized. Written as DNA, the CDR3 is TGTGCCAGCAGCCGCTGGGCGGGGGGTACCTACAATGAGCAGTTCTTC. Translation gives CASSRWAGGTYNEQFF. V and J are TRBV7-6 and TRBJ2-1; 8 bases agree with TRBD2. Germline lookup yields CDR1 SGHVS and CDR2 FNYEAQ. CDR3 length: 16 residues. Losses at the gene ends were 5 bases for V and 2 bases for J; bases not matched to a gene: 8. The variable domain in full, with the rest retrieved from reference TRBV7-6 and TRBJ2-1, is GAGVSQSPRYKVTKRGQDVALRCDPISGHVSLYWYRQALGQGPEFLTYFNYEAQQDKSGLPNDRFSAERPEGSISTLTIQRTEQRDSAMYRCASSRWAGGTYNEQFFGPGTRLTVL.

V usage is TRBV6-5 and J usage is TRBJ2-7; 8 nucleotides agree with TRBD1. CDR3 length equals 13 residues. Germline V CDR1 and CDR2: MNHEY, SVGAGI. V was pared by 6 bases and J by 7 bases, with 8 bases of the junction left unmatched. CDR3 bases: TGTGCCAGCAGGGACAGGGTCGAAGGTGAGCAGTACTTC. Residues: CASRDRVEGEQYF.

This clone was counted once. The V and J genes are TRBV7-8 and TRBJ1-2; the D is unclear. Germline loops: CDR1 SGHVS, CDR2 FQNEAQ. The V and J ends lost 1 base and 8 bases respectively, with 8 bases between them. The CDR3 extends over 12 amino acids. CDR3 loop: CASSLGPEGYTF. For the CDR3, the DNA is TGTGCCAGCAGCTTAGGTCCGGAGGGCTACACCTTC.

The chain carries TRBV11-2 and TRBJ2-5; 14 positions match TRBD2. Germline V gene data show CDR1 as SGHAT and CDR2 as FQNNGV. The CDR3 contains 17 residues. V shed 3 bases and J 5 bases; nucleotides not matched to a gene: 8. The CDR3 loop reads CASSLTSGGASVETQYF. The CDR3 bases are TGTGCCAGCAGCTTGACTAGCGGGGGGGCCTCGGTGGAGACCCAGTACTTC.

This clone showed up just once. This sequence joins TRBV6-5 and TRBJ1-1, with D perhaps TRBD1 (6 bases). V was cut by 7 bases and J by 0 bases, with 12 bases left in between. CDR1 is MNHEY, CDR2 SVGAGI, per germline. The CDR3 loop spans 14 amino acids. The CDR3: CASKRQELNTEAFF. The CDR3, as DNA: TGTGCCAGCAAACGACAGGAACTGAACACTGAAGCTTTCTTT.

The genes are TRBV6-5 and TRBJ2-1; D not resolved. The V end lost 2 bases, the J end lost 7 bases, and 15 bases lay between the germline ends. CDR3 length: 15 amino acids. In germline, CDR1 is MNHEY, CDR2 SVGAGI. CDR3 DNA sequence: TGTGCCAGCAGTTACGTGGCTAGTGATGCGAATGAGCAGTTCTTC. Its protein product is CASSYVASDANEQFF.

The chain has TRBV6-4 and TRBJ1-5; D is undetermined. Trimming pared 2 bases from V and 4 bases from J, leaving 6 bases between. Germline V gene sequence: CDR1 MRHNA, CDR2 SNTAGT. The CDR3 consists of 13 residues. This CDR3 reads CASSDGENQPQHF. The CDR3 DNA reads TGTGCCAGCAGTGACGGGGAGAATCAGCCCCAGCATTTT.

This clone was seen more than once but under ten times. The rearrangement links TRBV20-1 to TRBJ1-2, with D tentatively TRBD1 (5 bases). Germline V gene lookup returns CDR1 DFQATT and CDR2 SNEGSKA (reference sequence). The CDR3 contains 11 residues. Trimming took 8 bases from V and 6 from J, leaving 13 bases between them. The CDR3 coding sequence is TGCAGTCCCATTTGGGGGGATGGCTACACCTTC. Its protein is CSPIWGDGYTF.